Below, 2 T cell receptor beta chains from the same sample are listed, as sequenced in a study of response to subunit inactivated influenza vaccine. MiXCR was run by TCRdb on the RT-PCR reads, yielding one entry per CDR3 protein. The table shows 650,000 to 850,000 distinct CDR3 sequences, with over 11% occurring only once. Specimen: PBMCs from blood, collected less than 15 days before vaccination. The receptors were gathered from a man aged 45 to 65 who received an inactivated influenza vaccine.

The chain is built from TRBV9 and TRBJ1-5; 7 bases fit TRBD1. The junction had 7 bases not matched to a gene; V was cut back by 4 bases and J by 6 bases. The CDR3 loop spans 14 amino acids. Germline values: CDR1 SGDLS, CDR2 YYNGEE. The CDR3 protein is CASSPHTGVQPQHF. The CDR3 DNA reads as TGTGCCAGCAGCCCGCACACAGGGGTTCAGCCCCAGCATTTT.

This clonotype has a count of ten or more. The V call is TRBV2, the J call TRBJ2-1; no firm D call. The V end was cut by 4 bases, the J end by 3 bases, with 7 bases between. Germline values: CDR1 SNHLY, CDR2 FYNNEI. The CDR3 length is 13 residues. CDR3 sequence: CASSGQVYNEQFF. The CDR3 DNA follows: TGTGCCAGCAGTGGTCAGGTCTACAATGAGCAGTTCTTC. Supplemented by reference TRBV2 and TRBJ2-1, the full variable domain reads EPEVTQTPSHQVTQMGQEVILRCVPISNHLYFYWYRQILGQKVEFLVSFYNNEISEKSEIFDDQFSVERPDGSNFTLKIRSTKLEDSAMYFCASSGQVYNEQFFGPGTRLTVL.